The T cell receptor (beta chain) described here comes from a study of T cell changes during pregnancy in multiple sclerosis. CDR1 LGHNA and CDR2 YSLEER come from the germline V gene. The CDR3 contains 15 residues. Trimming removed 0 bases from V and 2 bases from J, with 11 bases in between. This table comes from immunoSEQ multiplex PCR, and its TCRdb copy is limited to in-frame clones, with some not included. Among 75,000 to 80,000 clones listed, over 75% were seen once. Sequenced material: peripheral blood, taken before pregnancy. The chain couples TRBV4-3 to TRBJ2-7, with a weak D call TRBD2 (6 bases). The sequence derives from a female donor with multiple sclerosis, enrolled in a pregnancy study. CDR3 nucleotide sequence: TGCGCCAGCAGCCAAGATGGGGCGGGGACCTACGAGCAGTACTTC. It specifies CASSQDGAGTYEQYF.